The 11 T cell receptor beta chains reported below all come from one sample, sequenced in a study of cytomegalovirus exposure and HLA in healthy donors. It was with 60 Vbeta and 13 Jbeta primers that the PCR ran. Repertoires were generated with immunoSEQ multiplex PCR, while TCRdb's copy carries only in-frame clones and drops some. The sample contains some 140,000 clones, about 80% of which appear only once. The sequenced sample was PBMCs. These receptors came from a man younger than 45 in good health and CMV-seronegative.

The chain is built from TRBV19 and TRBJ2-7; TRBD1 agrees at 8 bases. The CDR3 length is 13 residues. The trim removed 5 bases at V and 3 bases at J, leaving 3 bases unmatched. Germline V gives CDR1 LNHDA, CDR2 SQIVND (reference sequence). This chain's CDR3 is CASSGDRGYEQYF. The CDR3 DNA sequence: TGTGCCAGTAGTGGAGACAGGGGCTACGAGCAGTACTTC. The full variable domain, its missing parts supplied by reference TRBV19 and TRBJ2-7, is DGGITQSPKYLFRKEGQNVTLSCEQNLNHDAMYWYRQDPGQGLRLIYYSQIVNDFQKGDIAEGYSVSREKKESFPLTVTSAQKNPTAFYLCASSGDRGYEQYFGPGTRLTVT.

The chain is built from TRBV18 and TRBJ1-1, with D possibly matching TRBD1 (6 bases). Trimming shortened V by 0 bases and J by 1 base, and 12 bases separated the two germline ends. The CDR3 is 16 amino acids. Germline CDR1 KGHSH, CDR2 LQKENI. CDR3 in DNA: TGTGCCAGCTCACCACCCAACAGGGCTTCGAACACTGAAGCTTTCTTT. Protein sequence: CASSPPNRASNTEAFF.

This chain links TRBV25-1 with TRBJ2-5; no firm D call. Trimming cost V 1 base and J 0 bases, with 9 bases left between them. This CDR3 comprises 15 residues. Germline V CDR1 and CDR2: MGHDK, SYGVNS. Written as DNA, the CDR3 is TGTGCCAGCAGTGAATCGTCTCAGTACCAAGAGACCCAGTACTTC. Protein product: CASSESSQYQETQYF.

The V and J genes are TRBV28 and TRBJ2-7; TRBD1 agrees at 9 bases. The CDR3 sequence is 13 residues long. CDR1 MDHEN and CDR2 SYDVKM come from the germline V gene. The J segment lost 3 bases and the V segment lost 9 bases, leaving 6 bases of the junction unmatched. The CDR3 DNA reads as TGTGCCAGTAAACCGGGACAGGGCTACGAGCAGTACTTC. Residues: CASKPGQGYEQYF.

J is TRBJ2-7 and V is TRBV19, with 9 bases matching TRBD2. The CDR3 totals 15 residues. Germline CDR1 LNHDA, CDR2 SQIVND (reference sequence). V shed 5 bases, J shed 1 base, and the junction held 6 bases outside the gene matches. CDR3 residues: CASSSPTSGSYEQYF. CDR3 nucleotide sequence: TGTGCCAGTAGTTCCCCAACTAGCGGGTCCTACGAGCAGTACTTC.

The rearrangement joins TRBV4-1 to TRBJ2-7; 9 nucleotides agree with TRBD1. The V gene end was trimmed by 3 bases and the J gene end by 3 bases; junction bases not matched to a gene: 15. This CDR3 region has 18 residues. The V gene's germline CDR1 is MGHRA and CDR2 YSYEKL. The CDR3 coding sequence is TGCGCCAGCAGCCACCGACCTCAACAGGGGGCTGGGAACTACGAGCAGTACTTC. Translation gives CASSHRPQQGAGNYEQYF.

This clone has a single count. This chain uses TRBV27 with TRBJ2-5, with 7 bases aligning to TRBD2. There are 13 residues in the CDR3. V shed 4 bases and J 2 bases; nucleotides not matched to a gene: 1. The germline gives CDR1 MNHEY, CDR2 SMNVEV (reference sequence). The chain's CDR3 is CASSSGGQETQYF. Written as DNA, the CDR3 is TGTGCCAGCAGTTCCGGGGGGCAAGAGACCCAGTACTTC.

The chain joins TRBV7-2 to TRBJ1-5, with TRBD1 matching 8 bases. The CDR3 consists of 15 residues. Germline V gene lookup returns CDR1 SGHTA and CDR2 FQGNSA. V was clipped by 8 bases and J by 2 bases; unmatched bases: 8. CDR3 loop: CASAPQGAGNQPQHF. CDR3 nucleotides: TGTGCCAGCGCCCCGCAGGGGGCGGGCAATCAGCCCCAGCATTTT.

This clone showed up just a few times. V gene TRBV6-5 combines with J gene TRBJ1-2, with D perhaps matching TRBD1 (5 bases). Trimming removed 0 bases from V and 7 bases from J, with 12 bases in between. Germline CDR1 and CDR2: MNHEY and SVGAGI. There are 14 residues in the CDR3. As DNA, the CDR3 is TGTGCCAGCAGTTACTCGGCAGGGCTCGCTGGCTACACCTTC. Translated, it gives CASSYSAGLAGYTF.

This chain links TRBV2 with TRBJ2-5; D remains ambiguous. Trimming removed 6 bases at V and 2 bases at J, with 4 bases between. The CDR3 has 11 amino acids. In germline, CDR1 is SNHLY, CDR2 FYNNEI. CDR3 sequence (DNA): TGTGCCAGCAGCCGTCAAGAGACCCAGTACTTC. This sequence encodes CASSRQETQYF.

This chain connects TRBV5-4 to TRBJ2-5, with 8 nucleotides matching TRBD2. V shed 3 bases and J 13 bases; nucleotides not matched to a gene: 11. Germline V gene lookup returns CDR1 SGHNT and CDR2 YYREEE (reference sequence). CDR3 length equals 13 residues. DNA of the CDR3: TGTGCCAGCAGCTGGCGGGAAGCGGGGGTTTGGTACTTC. Translated: CASSWREAGVWYF.